The rows below give T cell receptor beta chains drawn from one sample of a study of shared clonotypes between healthy human individuals. The method was immunoSEQ multiplex PCR; TCRdb's version includes in-frame clones alone and lacks a portion of them. The repertoire holds about 1 million clones, roughly 70% seen once, with approximately 1.5% in the top ten. The sample consisted of memory CD4+ T cells sorted from blood. The receptors were gathered from a man between 18 and 29 years old in good health. CDR3s include the opening cysteine and the closing phenylalanine or tryptophan. The order of the fields is V gene, clone size, D gene, J gene, CDR3 DNA, CDR3 protein. A D gene is named only where the DNA matches it firmly. Where a row states a size, it is once, few, many or the class of an expanded clone; other rows omit it.

v_call: TRBV25-1; clone_size: NA; d_call: TRBD1; j_call: TRBJ2-7; cdr3_nt: TGTGCCAGCGGGCGACAGGGTATGTACGAGCAGTACTTC; cdr3_aa: CASGRQGMYEQYF
v_call: TRBV19; clone_size: NA; d_call: NA; j_call: TRBJ2-2; cdr3_nt: TGTGCCAGTAATCGGGACTTTTCGACCGGGGAGCTGTTTTTT; cdr3_aa: CASNRDFSTGELFF
v_call: TRBV27; clone_size: few; d_call: NA; j_call: TRBJ1-1; cdr3_nt: TGTGCCAGTTGGTTTCAGGTTAACACTGAAGCTTTCTTT; cdr3_aa: CASWFQVNTEAFF
v_call: TRBV5-4; clone_size: NA; d_call: NA; j_call: TRBJ1-3; cdr3_nt: TGTGCCAGCAGGCCAGAAGGAGGGGGAAACACCATATATTTT; cdr3_aa: CASRPEGGGNTIYF
v_call: TRBV28; clone_size: NA; d_call: TRBD1; j_call: TRBJ1-2; cdr3_nt: TGTGCCAGCAGCCCCCCGGGACAGGGTGTCTATGGCTACACCTTC; cdr3_aa: CASSPPGQGVYGYTF
v_call: TRBV30; clone_size: NA; d_call: NA; j_call: TRBJ1-6; cdr3_nt: TGTGCCTGGAGTTTATCGGGGGGGAACCATAATTCACCCCTCCACTTT; cdr3_aa: CAWSLSGGNHNSPLHF
v_call: TRBV18; clone_size: NA; d_call: NA; j_call: TRBJ1-1; cdr3_nt: TGTGCCAGCTCACCGGGCCAGGCGGGAACTGAAGCTTTCTTT; cdr3_aa: CASSPGQAGTEAFF
v_call: TRBV5-1; clone_size: NA; d_call: TRBD2; j_call: TRBJ2-1; cdr3_nt: TGCGCCAGCAGCTTGGACAGCGGGAGTGGGAATGAGCAGTTCTTC; cdr3_aa: CASSLDSGSGNEQFF
v_call: TRBV19; clone_size: many; d_call: TRBD2; j_call: TRBJ2-3; cdr3_nt: TGTGCCAGTAGTCCCCGGGTGAGCGGGGATGTGGATACGCAGTATTTT; cdr3_aa: CASSPRVSGDVDTQYF
v_call: TRBV2; clone_size: NA; d_call: NA; j_call: TRBJ2-1; cdr3_nt: TGTGCCAGCACCCTGGACAGCCGCAATGAGCAGTTCTTC; cdr3_aa: CASTLDSRNEQFF
v_call: TRBV19; clone_size: NA; d_call: NA; j_call: TRBJ1-4; cdr3_nt: TGTGCCAGTAGTATCGGCCGATCCGGGCAACTGTTTTTT; cdr3_aa: CASSIGRSGQLFF
v_call: TRBV7-3; clone_size: NA; d_call: TRBD2; j_call: TRBJ2-2; cdr3_nt: TGTGCCAGCAGCTCCGGGACTAGCGGGGAGATAAACTGGACCGGGGAGCTGTTTTTT; cdr3_aa: CASSSGTSGEINWTGELFF
v_call: TRBV11-2; clone_size: NA; d_call: NA; j_call: TRBJ1-1; cdr3_nt: TGTGCCAGCAGCTTAGAGGGGGGCATTAGCACTGAAGCTTTCTTT; cdr3_aa: CASSLEGGISTEAFF
v_call: TRBV18; clone_size: NA; d_call: NA; j_call: TRBJ2-3; cdr3_nt: TGTGCCAGCTCATCCCCCTTGGACGGACTCTCCGGTACGCAGTATTTT; cdr3_aa: CASSSPLDGLSGTQYF
v_call: TRBV6-6; clone_size: NA; d_call: TRBD2; j_call: TRBJ2-7; cdr3_nt: TGTGCCAGCAAACCCGGGACTAGCGGCTCCTACGAGCAGTACTTC; cdr3_aa: CASKPGTSGSYEQYF
v_call: TRBV18; clone_size: NA; d_call: NA; j_call: TRBJ1-2; cdr3_nt: TGTGCCAGCTCACCTTGGACAAAAGTCTATGGCTACACCTTC; cdr3_aa: CASSPWTKVYGYTF
v_call: TRBV6-1; clone_size: few; d_call: NA; j_call: TRBJ1-3; cdr3_nt: TGTGCCAGCAGTATTAAGGGGGGCGGAAACACCATATATTTT; cdr3_aa: CASSIKGGGNTIYF
v_call: TRBV5-6; clone_size: NA; d_call: TRBD1; j_call: TRBJ2-7; cdr3_nt: TGTGCCGGTAGCTCAGGGGGCCAAAGCTACGAGCAGTACTTC; cdr3_aa: CAGSSGGQSYEQYF
v_call: TRBV6-5; clone_size: many; d_call: NA; j_call: TRBJ1-1; cdr3_nt: TGTGCCAGCAGGGCAGTGGGGAGGAGCACTGAAGCTTTCTTT; cdr3_aa: CASRAVGRSTEAFF
v_call: TRBV28; clone_size: once; d_call: TRBD1; j_call: TRBJ1-1; cdr3_nt: TGTGCCAGCAGGCGCGGACAGGCTGAAGCTTTCTTT; cdr3_aa: CASRRGQAEAFF
v_call: TRBV6-5; clone_size: NA; d_call: TRBD2; j_call: TRBJ2-7; cdr3_nt: TGTGCCAGCAGTCGAGGGACTAGCGGATCCTACGAGCAGTACTTC; cdr3_aa: CASSRGTSGSYEQYF
v_call: TRBV29-1; clone_size: NA; d_call: NA; j_call: TRBJ1-6; cdr3_nt: TGCAGCGTTCAACCGGGGGGGACCAATTCACCCCTCCACTTT; cdr3_aa: CSVQPGGTNSPLHF
v_call: TRBV18; clone_size: NA; d_call: TRBD2; j_call: TRBJ2-1; cdr3_nt: TGTGCCAGCTCACCAGCGGGAGGGCCCGTAGGCAATGAGCAGTTCTTC; cdr3_aa: CASSPAGGPVGNEQFF
v_call: TRBV7-2; clone_size: NA; d_call: NA; j_call: TRBJ1-1; cdr3_nt: TGTGCCAGCAGCTTAGATGCGGGGAGAGAAGCTTTCTTT; cdr3_aa: CASSLDAGREAFF
v_call: TRBV6-5; clone_size: NA; d_call: TRBD1; j_call: TRBJ2-7; cdr3_nt: TGTGCCAGCAGTTACAGGGACAGGGGGCCCTACGAGCAGTACTTC; cdr3_aa: CASSYRDRGPYEQYF
v_call: TRBV4-1; clone_size: NA; d_call: NA; j_call: TRBJ2-7; cdr3_nt: TGCGCCAGCAGCCCCGACTGGGACCCCACTAGCTCCTACGAGCAGTACTTC; cdr3_aa: CASSPDWDPTSSYEQYF
v_call: TRBV2; clone_size: NA; d_call: NA; j_call: TRBJ1-2; cdr3_nt: TGTGCCAGCAGTGAAGCGCTCGGGAGGGACGGCTACACCTTC; cdr3_aa: CASSEALGRDGYTF
v_call: TRBV27; clone_size: NA; d_call: NA; j_call: TRBJ2-5; cdr3_nt: TGTGCCAGCAGTTTAGACGGTCGGCAAGAGACCCAGTACTTC; cdr3_aa: CASSLDGRQETQYF
v_call: TRBV6-5; clone_size: NA; d_call: NA; j_call: TRBJ2-7; cdr3_nt: TGTGCCAGCAGGAGGGGGGGCGAGCAGTACTTC; cdr3_aa: CASRRGGEQYF
v_call: TRBV18; clone_size: NA; d_call: TRBD1; j_call: TRBJ2-5; cdr3_nt: TGTGCCAGCTCACCTGGGACAGGGGCTCGAGAGACCCAGTACTTC; cdr3_aa: CASSPGTGARETQYF
v_call: TRBV6-6; clone_size: NA; d_call: NA; j_call: TRBJ2-3; cdr3_nt: TGTGCCAGCAGTTACCCGGCGGGGATAGGCACAGATACGCAGTATTTT; cdr3_aa: CASSYPAGIGTDTQYF
v_call: TRBV28; clone_size: NA; d_call: NA; j_call: TRBJ2-7; cdr3_nt: TGTGCCAGCAGTCCGGTGTCGAGCTCCTACGAGCAGTACTTC; cdr3_aa: CASSPVSSSYEQYF
v_call: TRBV7-2; clone_size: NA; d_call: NA; j_call: TRBJ1-1; cdr3_nt: TGTGCCAGCAGCTCCATAGCTGGGAACACTGAAGCTTTCTTT; cdr3_aa: CASSSIAGNTEAFF
v_call: TRBV28; clone_size: NA; d_call: TRBD1; j_call: TRBJ2-7; cdr3_nt: TGTGCCAGCAGGGGACAGGCGGAATACTACGAGCAGTACTTC; cdr3_aa: CASRGQAEYYEQYF
v_call: TRBV2; clone_size: NA; d_call: NA; j_call: TRBJ2-5; cdr3_nt: TGTGCCAGCAACTATAGGGGGGAGGAGACCCAGTACTTC; cdr3_aa: CASNYRGEETQYF
v_call: TRBV5-6; clone_size: NA; d_call: TRBD1; j_call: TRBJ2-7; cdr3_nt: TGTGCCAAGACAGGGGGCGCCGCATACGAGCAGTACTTC; cdr3_aa: CAKTGGAAYEQYF
v_call: TRBV30; clone_size: NA; d_call: TRBD2; j_call: TRBJ2-5; cdr3_nt: TGTGCCTGGAGCGAGACTAGCGGGGGGACCGCGACCCGGACCCAGTACTTC; cdr3_aa: CAWSETSGGTATRTQYF
v_call: TRBV30; clone_size: NA; d_call: NA; j_call: TRBJ1-2; cdr3_nt: TGTGCCTGGAATTACAGGGTTGACTATGGCTACACCTTC; cdr3_aa: CAWNYRVDYGYTF
v_call: TRBV29-1; clone_size: NA; d_call: NA; j_call: TRBJ2-3; cdr3_nt: TGCAGCGTTGTAAGGGTGCTATCAGATACGCAGTATTTT; cdr3_aa: CSVVRVLSDTQYF
v_call: TRBV6-1; clone_size: once; d_call: NA; j_call: TRBJ1-4; cdr3_nt: TGTGCCTGCGGGACGGAGTATGAAAAACTGTTTTTT; cdr3_aa: CACGTEYEKLFF
v_call: TRBV21-1; clone_size: NA; d_call: NA; j_call: TRBJ1-2; cdr3_nt: TGTGCCAGCAGCAAAGGTAGGCAGGAACTTCGTTATGGCTACACCTTC; cdr3_aa: CASSKGRQELRYGYTF
v_call: TRBV9; clone_size: NA; d_call: TRBD1; j_call: TRBJ2-7; cdr3_nt: TGTGCCAGCAGCTCCGGACAGGGTAGTTACGAGCAGTACTTC; cdr3_aa: CASSSGQGSYEQYF
v_call: TRBV19; clone_size: NA; d_call: NA; j_call: TRBJ2-3; cdr3_nt: TGTGCCAGTAGTATTCCGGGGGATACGCAGTATTTT; cdr3_aa: CASSIPGDTQYF
v_call: TRBV10-3; clone_size: NA; d_call: NA; j_call: TRBJ2-2; cdr3_nt: TGTGCCATCAGTGACTACAGGTCTGAGGAGCTGTTTTTT; cdr3_aa: CAISDYRSEELFF
v_call: TRBV2; clone_size: few; d_call: NA; j_call: TRBJ2-1; cdr3_nt: TGTGCCAGCAGTGATCGAATAGGGGATGAGCAGTTCTTC; cdr3_aa: CASSDRIGDEQFF
v_call: TRBV5-5; clone_size: few; d_call: NA; j_call: TRBJ2-2; cdr3_nt: TGTGCCAGCAGCCAGGAAGGACAGATTTACACCGGGGAGCTGTTTTTT; cdr3_aa: CASSQEGQIYTGELFF
v_call: TRBV25-1; clone_size: NA; d_call: NA; j_call: TRBJ2-5; cdr3_nt: TGTGCCAGCAGTACCATTGGACCCTGGGAGACCCAGTACTTC; cdr3_aa: CASSTIGPWETQYF
v_call: TRBV5-1; clone_size: NA; d_call: TRBD1; j_call: TRBJ1-1; cdr3_nt: TGCGCCAGCAGCTATGGGACAGGGAGTGAAGCTTTCTTT; cdr3_aa: CASSYGTGSEAFF
v_call: TRBV6-5; clone_size: NA; d_call: NA; j_call: TRBJ2-3; cdr3_nt: TGTGCCAGCCGGGACCCATTAATGGATACGCAGTATTTT; cdr3_aa: CASRDPLMDTQYF
v_call: TRBV5-1; clone_size: NA; d_call: TRBD1; j_call: TRBJ1-4; cdr3_nt: TGCGCCAGCAGCCTAACAGGGGGCAAAGAGGAAAAACTGTTTTTT; cdr3_aa: CASSLTGGKEEKLFF
v_call: TRBV5-4; clone_size: NA; d_call: NA; j_call: TRBJ1-2; cdr3_nt: TGTGCCAGCAGCCCTGACGTTAACTATGGCTACACCTTC; cdr3_aa: CASSPDVNYGYTF
v_call: TRBV6-1; clone_size: NA; d_call: NA; j_call: TRBJ1-2; cdr3_nt: TGTGCCAGCAGCTACAGAGACAATAACTATGGCTACACCTTC; cdr3_aa: CASSYRDNNYGYTF
v_call: TRBV5-1; clone_size: NA; d_call: TRBD2; j_call: TRBJ2-7; cdr3_nt: TGCGCCAGCAGTCGAGGACGGGGGGACGAAGAGCAGTACTTC; cdr3_aa: CASSRGRGDEEQYF